This T cell receptor beta chain was sequenced in a study of T cell changes during pregnancy in multiple sclerosis. Trimming removed 2 bases at V and 7 bases at J, with 18 bases between. The CDR3 is made up of 15 amino acids. Germline V CDR1 and CDR2: SGHAT, FQNNGV. Clones were read by immunoSEQ multiplex PCR, and TCRdb kept only the in-frame ones, dropping some. The repertoire holds about 48,000 clones, with about 94% as singletons. The chain is built from TRBV11-2 and TRBJ2-7, with a tentative D call TRBD2 (6 bases). The sequence came from a female donor with multiple sclerosis, enrolled in a pregnancy study. This material consisted of CD4+ T cells from peripheral blood mononuclear cells, taken in the first trimester of pregnancy. CDR3 loop: CASSLSGGGPEEQYF. The CDR3 bases are TGTGCCAGCAGCTTAAGTGGGGGAGGCCCAGAGGAGCAGTACTTC.